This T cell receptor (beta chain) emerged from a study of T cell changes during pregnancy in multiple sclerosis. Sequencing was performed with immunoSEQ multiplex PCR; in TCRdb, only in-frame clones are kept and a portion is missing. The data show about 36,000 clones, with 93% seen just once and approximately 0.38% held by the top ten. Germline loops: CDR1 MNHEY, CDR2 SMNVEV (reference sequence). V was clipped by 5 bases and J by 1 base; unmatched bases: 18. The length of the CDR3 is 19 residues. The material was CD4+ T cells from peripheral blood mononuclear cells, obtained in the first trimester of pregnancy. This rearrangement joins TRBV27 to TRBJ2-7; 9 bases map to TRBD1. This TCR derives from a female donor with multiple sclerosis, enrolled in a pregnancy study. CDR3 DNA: TGTGCCAGCAGTCAAATACCGACATCCGGGACAGGGTCTTCCTACGAGCAGTACTTC. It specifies CASSQIPTSGTGSSYEQYF.